Listed below are T cell receptor beta chains from one sample, sequenced in a study of cytomegalovirus exposure and HLA in healthy donors. Here immunoSEQ multiplex PCR was the method, and the copy in TCRdb shows in-frame clones only, minus some. The sample holds fewer than 250,000 clones; around 80% are singletons and the top ten take approximately 1.8%. The source material was PBMCs. The receptors derive from a man aged 18 to 30 in good health and CMV-seronegative. The CDR3 runs from the conserved cysteine through the conserved F or W. A D gene is named only where the DNA matches it firmly. A row's size may be missing; if present it is once, few, many or a size class.

CDR3aa: CASSQDVFAGSNPDSYNEQFF; CDR3nt: TGCGCCAGCAGCCAAGACGTCTTCGCGGGATCAAATCCCGATTCCTACAATGAGCAGTTCTTC; j_gene: TRBJ2-1; abundance: NA; v_gene: TRBV4-3; d_gene: NA; len: 21
CDR3aa: CASSPTGGNNSPLHF; CDR3nt: TGTGCCAGCAGCCCGACGGGGGGGAATAATTCACCCCTCCACTTT; j_gene: TRBJ1-6; abundance: NA; v_gene: TRBV7-2; d_gene: NA; len: 15
CDR3aa: CASSFGGVFGGQETQYF; CDR3nt: TGTGCCAGCAGTTTCGGAGGGGTTTTCGGGGGTCAAGAGACCCAGTACTTC; j_gene: TRBJ2-5; abundance: NA; v_gene: TRBV28; d_gene: NA; len: 17
CDR3aa: CASSVGQSPRNEKLFF; CDR3nt: TGTGCCAGCAGCGTGGGACAGTCCCCAAGGAATGAAAAACTGTTTTTT; j_gene: TRBJ1-4; abundance: NA; v_gene: TRBV9; d_gene: TRBD1; len: 16
CDR3aa: CASSMEGLAAPYEQYF; CDR3nt: TGCGCCAGCAGCATGGAGGGACTAGCGGCTCCCTACGAGCAGTACTTC; j_gene: TRBJ2-7; abundance: NA; v_gene: TRBV5-1; d_gene: TRBD2; len: 16
CDR3aa: CARKDSTGELFF; CDR3nt: TGTGCCAGAAAAGACAGCACCGGGGAGCTGTTTTTT; j_gene: TRBJ2-2; abundance: NA; v_gene: TRBV2; d_gene: NA; len: 12
CDR3aa: CASSLSGGAIDTQYF; CDR3nt: TGTGCCAGCAGTTTAAGCGGGGGGGCGATAGATACGCAGTATTTT; j_gene: TRBJ2-3; abundance: NA; v_gene: TRBV27; d_gene: TRBD2; len: 15
CDR3aa: CASSLVATGTYEQYF; CDR3nt: TGTGCCAGCAGCTTAGTGGCGACAGGGACCTACGAGCAGTACTTC; j_gene: TRBJ2-7; abundance: few; v_gene: TRBV7-9; d_gene: TRBD1; len: 15
CDR3aa: CASSADSVSHEQYF; CDR3nt: TGTGCCAGCTCAGCCGACAGCGTATCCCACGAGCAGTACTTC; j_gene: TRBJ2-7; abundance: NA; v_gene: TRBV18; d_gene: NA; len: 14
CDR3aa: CASSSTGGYGYTF; CDR3nt: TGTGCCAGCAGCTCCACAGGGGGCTATGGCTACACCTTC; j_gene: TRBJ1-2; abundance: NA; v_gene: TRBV7-2; d_gene: TRBD1; len: 13
CDR3aa: CAWSVRTDQPQHF; CDR3nt: TGTGCCTGGAGTGTCCGAACAGATCAGCCCCAGCATTTT; j_gene: TRBJ1-5; abundance: NA; v_gene: TRBV30; d_gene: NA; len: 13
CDR3aa: CASSRLYEQYF; CDR3nt: TGTGCCAGCAGCAGACTGTACGAGCAGTACTTC; j_gene: TRBJ2-7; abundance: NA; v_gene: TRBV28; d_gene: NA; len: 11
CDR3aa: CASSWVAGSEKLFF; CDR3nt: TGTGCCAGCAGCTGGGTTGCGGGTAGTGAAAAACTGTTTTTT; j_gene: TRBJ1-4; abundance: few; v_gene: TRBV11-2; d_gene: NA; len: 14
CDR3aa: CASSLSGDGTGELFF; CDR3nt: TGCGCCAGCAGCTTGAGCGGGGACGGCACCGGGGAGCTGTTTTTT; j_gene: TRBJ2-2; abundance: NA; v_gene: TRBV5-1; d_gene: TRBD2; len: 15
CDR3aa: CASSQEPGQGGYEQYF; CDR3nt: TGCGCCAGCAGCCAAGAACCCGGACAGGGAGGCTACGAGCAGTACTTC; j_gene: TRBJ2-7; abundance: NA; v_gene: TRBV4-3; d_gene: TRBD1; len: 16
CDR3aa: CASRKGDISYEQYF; CDR3nt: TGTGCCAGCAGGAAGGGGGACATCTCCTACGAGCAGTACTTC; j_gene: TRBJ2-7; abundance: NA; v_gene: TRBV2; d_gene: NA; len: 14
CDR3aa: CASSGSSGMYNEQFF; CDR3nt: TGCGCCAGCAGTGGTTCTAGCGGGATGTACAATGAGCAGTTCTTC; j_gene: TRBJ2-1; abundance: few; v_gene: TRBV10-1; d_gene: TRBD2; len: 15
CDR3aa: CASSRRTSGAGELFF; CDR3nt: TGTGCCAGCAGCCGTAGGACTAGCGGGGCGGGGGAGCTGTTTTTT; j_gene: TRBJ2-2; abundance: NA; v_gene: TRBV7-2; d_gene: TRBD2; len: 15
CDR3aa: CASSVWDSEAFF; CDR3nt: TGTGCCAGCAGTGTTTGGGACTCTGAAGCTTTCTTT; j_gene: TRBJ1-1; abundance: NA; v_gene: TRBV5-8; d_gene: NA; len: 12
CDR3aa: CASSQSTVDTQYF; CDR3nt: TGTGCCAGCAGCCAATCTACAGTAGATACGCAGTATTTT; j_gene: TRBJ2-3; abundance: NA; v_gene: TRBV4-2; d_gene: NA; len: 13
CDR3aa: CASSKTGFSYNEQFF; CDR3nt: TGTGCCAGCAGCAAGACAGGTTTCTCCTACAATGAGCAGTTCTTC; j_gene: TRBJ2-1; abundance: NA; v_gene: TRBV11-2; d_gene: NA; len: 15
CDR3aa: CAGVGGTEAFF; CDR3nt: TGTGCCGGGGTAGGGGGCACTGAAGCTTTCTTT; j_gene: TRBJ1-1; abundance: NA; v_gene: TRBV30; d_gene: NA; len: 11
CDR3aa: CASSPRQQDGNTIYF; CDR3nt: TGTGCCAGCTCACCACGCCAGCAGGATGGAAACACCATATATTTT; j_gene: TRBJ1-3; abundance: once; v_gene: TRBV18; d_gene: NA; len: 15